This is a list of T cell receptor beta chains from one sample in a study of blood T cell dynamics during melanoma immunotherapy. Only in-frame clones appear in the TCRdb table, and some are missing; sequencing was by immunoSEQ multiplex PCR. The table shows around 7,000 clones, with more than 65% occurring only once. The sample was blood, taken from a patient treated with checkpoint blockade. These receptors were taken from a human donor with melanoma. The CDR3 runs from the conserved cysteine through the conserved F or W. Fields, in order: CDR3 protein, V gene, clone size, D gene. D genes are given only for firm matches. Size is omitted from some rows. Given values are once, few, many or a class for expanded clones.

CDR3 protein: CASAYGSGGERAFF
V gene: TRBV10-2
clone size: NA
D gene: NA

CDR3 protein: CASSEVLRGTDQPQHF
V gene: TRBV6-1
clone size: NA
D gene: NA

CDR3 protein: CASSLSGLQVDTQYF
V gene: TRBV5-8
clone size: NA
D gene: NA

CDR3 protein: CASSVGQGTGANVLTF
V gene: TRBV9
clone size: once
D gene: NA

CDR3 protein: CAWSRDRVDEQYF
V gene: TRBV30
clone size: NA
D gene: TRBD1

CDR3 protein: CASRQGSYEQYF
V gene: TRBV27
clone size: NA
D gene: TRBD1

CDR3 protein: CASSQDPGYTYEQYF
V gene: TRBV4-1
clone size: few
D gene: NA

CDR3 protein: CASSIVQGGNQPQHF
V gene: TRBV19
clone size: NA
D gene: TRBD1

CDR3 protein: CASTQGAANTEAFF
V gene: TRBV7-8
clone size: NA
D gene: NA

CDR3 protein: CASGAGTQSYEQYF
V gene: TRBV12-5
clone size: NA
D gene: NA

CDR3 protein: CASSRRLAGIYNEQFF
V gene: TRBV7-8
clone size: NA
D gene: TRBD2

CDR3 protein: CASSVRARDSGNTIYF
V gene: TRBV2
clone size: once
D gene: NA

CDR3 protein: CASSDWHKNYGYTF
V gene: TRBV6-1
clone size: NA
D gene: NA

CDR3 protein: CASSSSTGDYGYTF
V gene: TRBV6-5
clone size: NA
D gene: NA

CDR3 protein: CASSEGPNSPLHF
V gene: TRBV19
clone size: NA
D gene: NA

CDR3 protein: CASRGQATNYGYTF
V gene: TRBV27
clone size: few
D gene: TRBD1

CDR3 protein: CASSSTGTASYGYTF
V gene: TRBV6-5
clone size: NA
D gene: NA

CDR3 protein: CASSPWGLAGGLSTSGANVLTF
V gene: TRBV27
clone size: NA
D gene: TRBD2

CDR3 protein: CASSQEWPLGEKLFF
V gene: TRBV4-1
clone size: NA
D gene: NA

CDR3 protein: CASSLLGTGTRSGANVLTF
V gene: TRBV7-8
clone size: NA
D gene: TRBD1